These 5 T cell receptor beta chains share one sample of origin, sequenced in a study of T cells in Graves' hyperthyroidism and ophthalmopathy. TCR beta CDR3 regions were amplified from RNA. TCR CDR3 regions were first amplified by RT-PCR with HTBI primers. A single record per CDR3 protein comes from TCRdb applying MiXCR to the multiplex PCR reads. Of around 660,000 distinct CDR3 sequences detected, 45% appear once; the ten largest clones hold less than 9%. The specimen was peripheral blood or thyroid tissue (not recorded which). The receptors come from an adult man with Graves' disease, either hyperthyroidism or ophthalmopathy (not recorded which).

This clonotype was seen only once. V is TRBV25-1 and J is TRBJ2-7; TRBD1 aligns across 9 bases. The ends lost 10 bases at V and 2 bases at J; junction bases unmatched: 9. CDR1 is MGHDK and CDR2 is SYGVNS in the germline V gene. The CDR3 loop spans 14 amino acids. The CDR3 DNA reads TGTGCCAACGGGGGTAGGACAGGGGCCTACGAGCAGTACTTC. Translated, it gives CANGGRTGAYEQYF.

The chain carries TRBV5-5 and TRBJ2-5; TRBD2 aligns across 7 bases. The V segment lost 6 bases and the J segment 5 bases; nucleotides outside the gene matches: 10. CDR1 and CDR2 from the germline V gene are SGHKS and YYEKEE (reference sequence). The CDR3 extends over 14 amino acids. In nucleotides, the CDR3 is TGTGCCAGCACATGGGGAGGGGTCGTCGAGACCCAGTACTTC. It yields the protein CASTWGGVVETQYF.

This clonotype occurred many times. The chain carries TRBV9 and TRBJ1-2, with D hard to call. CDR3 length: 12 amino acids. V lost 0 bases to trimming and J lost 6 bases, with 6 bases between them. CDR1 is SGDLS, CDR2 YYNGEE, per germline. Written as DNA, the CDR3 is TGTGCCAGCAGCGTAGACGGGGATGGCTACACCTTC. It encodes CASSVDGDGYTF.

V is TRBV7-9 and J is TRBJ2-7, with D unresolved. Per germline, CDR1 SEHNR and CDR2 FQNEAQ (reference sequence). The CDR3 has 15 amino acids. The ends were cut back, 2 bases at V and 3 bases at J, with 14 bases in the middle. This chain's CDR3 is CASSLWPKINYEQYF. The CDR3 bases are TGTGCCAGCAGCTTATGGCCCAAGATAAACTACGAGCAGTACTTC. Using reference TRBV7-9 and TRBJ2-7 for the parts outside the CDR3, the full variable domain is DTGVSQNPRHKITKRGQNVTFRCDPISEHNRLYWYRQTLGQGPEFLTYFQNEAQLEKSRLLSDRFSAERPKGSFSTLEIQRTEQGDSAMYLCASSLWPKINYEQYFGPGTRLTVT.

A remark on this clonotype: A read error may produce the germline difference seen at one junction end. The J gene is TRBJ2-6, the V gene TRBV10-1, with 8 bases matching TRBD1. Germline V gives CDR1 WNHNN, CDR2 SYGVQD (reference sequence). The CDR3 has 16 residues. The CDR3 loop reads CAISPRQGRGANVLTF. The CDR3 DNA follows: TGTGCCATCAGTCCCCGACAGGGGCGTGGGGCCAACGTCCTGACTTTC.